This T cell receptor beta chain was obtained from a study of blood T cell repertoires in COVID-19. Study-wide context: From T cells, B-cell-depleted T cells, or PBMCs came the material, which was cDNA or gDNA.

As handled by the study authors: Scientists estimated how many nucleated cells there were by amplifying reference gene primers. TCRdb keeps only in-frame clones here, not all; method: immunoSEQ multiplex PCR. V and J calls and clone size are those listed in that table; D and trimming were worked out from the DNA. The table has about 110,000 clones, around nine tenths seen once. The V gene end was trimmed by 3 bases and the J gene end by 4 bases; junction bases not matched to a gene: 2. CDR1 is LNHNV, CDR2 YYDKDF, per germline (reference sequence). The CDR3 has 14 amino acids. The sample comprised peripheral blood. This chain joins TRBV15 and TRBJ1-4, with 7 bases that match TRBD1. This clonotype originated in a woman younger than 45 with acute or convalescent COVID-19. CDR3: CATSRTGRNEKLFF. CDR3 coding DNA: TGTGCCACCAGCAGGACAGGGCGTAATGAAAAACTGTTTTTT.